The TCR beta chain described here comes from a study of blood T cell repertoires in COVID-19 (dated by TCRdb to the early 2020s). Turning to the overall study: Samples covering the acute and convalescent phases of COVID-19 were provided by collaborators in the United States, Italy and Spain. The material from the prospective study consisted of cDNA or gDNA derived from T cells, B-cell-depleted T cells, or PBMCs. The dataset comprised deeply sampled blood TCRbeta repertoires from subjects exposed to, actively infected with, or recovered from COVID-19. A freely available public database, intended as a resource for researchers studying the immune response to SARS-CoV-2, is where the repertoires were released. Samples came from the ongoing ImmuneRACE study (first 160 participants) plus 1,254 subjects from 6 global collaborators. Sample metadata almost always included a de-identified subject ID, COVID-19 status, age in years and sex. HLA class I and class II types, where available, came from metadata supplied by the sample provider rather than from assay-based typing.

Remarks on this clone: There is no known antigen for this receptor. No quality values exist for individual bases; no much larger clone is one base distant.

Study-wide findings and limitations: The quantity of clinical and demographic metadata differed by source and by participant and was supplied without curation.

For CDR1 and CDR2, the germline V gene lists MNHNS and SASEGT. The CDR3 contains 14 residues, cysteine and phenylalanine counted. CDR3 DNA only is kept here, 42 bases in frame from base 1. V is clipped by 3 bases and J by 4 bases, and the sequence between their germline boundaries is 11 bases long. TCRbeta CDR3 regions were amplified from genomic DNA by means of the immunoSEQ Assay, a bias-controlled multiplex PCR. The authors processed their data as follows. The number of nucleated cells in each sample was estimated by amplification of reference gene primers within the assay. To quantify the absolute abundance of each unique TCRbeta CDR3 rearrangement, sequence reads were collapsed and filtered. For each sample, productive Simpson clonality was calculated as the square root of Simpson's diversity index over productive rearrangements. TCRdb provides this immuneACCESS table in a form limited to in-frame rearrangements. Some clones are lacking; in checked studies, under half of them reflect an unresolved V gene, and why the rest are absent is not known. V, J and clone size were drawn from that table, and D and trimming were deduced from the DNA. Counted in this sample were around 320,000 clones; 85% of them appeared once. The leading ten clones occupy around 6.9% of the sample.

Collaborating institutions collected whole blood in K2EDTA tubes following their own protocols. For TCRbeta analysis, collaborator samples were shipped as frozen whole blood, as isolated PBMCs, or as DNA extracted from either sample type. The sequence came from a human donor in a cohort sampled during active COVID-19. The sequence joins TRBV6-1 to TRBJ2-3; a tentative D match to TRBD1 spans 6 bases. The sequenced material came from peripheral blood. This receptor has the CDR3 CASSEPGAADTQYF. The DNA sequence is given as TGTGCCAGCAGTGAGCCAGGGGCGGCAGATACGCAGTATTTT.